This T cell receptor (beta chain) is from a study of beta chain features in type 1 diabetes. CDR3 length equals 12 residues. Trimming took 3 bases from V and 9 from J, leaving 10 bases between them. Looked up from germline, CDR1 is SGHDT and CDR2 is YYEEEE. Blood was drawn once from each donor into heparinised tubes. The draws averaged roughly 120 mL. Sorting based on CD45RO/CCR7/CD25/CD127/CD95/CD27 separated CD4+ naive, central memory, regulatory and stem cell-like memory cells. Study results and limitations: In comparison with healthy donors, patients had naive, central memory and Treg TCRB repertoires that appeared more similar.

Sequenced material consisted of expressed TCRB transcripts (all of the isolated RNA was reverse transcribed). Only in-frame clones appear in the TCRdb table, and some are missing; sequencing was by immunoSEQ multiplex PCR. This table has 350,000 to 400,000 clones, less than 15% appearing once. This clone was found a few times. Its matching antigen is unknown. The receptor was derived from a woman aged 18 to 35 in good health. The chain couples TRBV5-6 to TRBJ2-1, with D perhaps matching TRBD2 (6 bases). The sequenced material came from naive CD4+ T cells from blood. CDR3 in amino acids: CASSSPGSEQFF. CDR3 sequence (DNA): TGTGCCAGCAGCTCGCCCGGGAGTGAGCAGTTCTTC.